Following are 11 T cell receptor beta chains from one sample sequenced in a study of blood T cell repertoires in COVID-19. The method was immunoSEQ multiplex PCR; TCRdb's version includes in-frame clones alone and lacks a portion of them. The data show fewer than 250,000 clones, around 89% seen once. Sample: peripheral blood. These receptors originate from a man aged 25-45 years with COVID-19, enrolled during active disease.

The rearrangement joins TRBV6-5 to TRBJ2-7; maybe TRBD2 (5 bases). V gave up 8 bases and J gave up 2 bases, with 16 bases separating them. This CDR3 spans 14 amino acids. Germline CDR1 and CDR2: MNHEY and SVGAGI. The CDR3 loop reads CASRPREQTYEQYF. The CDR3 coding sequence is TGTGCCAGCCGTCCAAGGGAGCAGACCTACGAGCAGTACTTC.

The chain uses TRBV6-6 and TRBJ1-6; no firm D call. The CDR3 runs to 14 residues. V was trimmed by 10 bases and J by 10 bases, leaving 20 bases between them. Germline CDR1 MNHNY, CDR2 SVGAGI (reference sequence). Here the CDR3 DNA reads TGTGCCACCGCCGAGGGCCCTACACGCTCACCCCTCCACTTT. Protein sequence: CATAEGPTRSPLHF.

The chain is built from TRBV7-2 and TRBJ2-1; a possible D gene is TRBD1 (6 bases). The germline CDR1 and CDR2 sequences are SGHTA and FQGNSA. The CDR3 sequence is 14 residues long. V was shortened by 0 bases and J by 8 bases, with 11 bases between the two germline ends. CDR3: CASSLASGQHEQFF. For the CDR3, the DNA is TGTGCCAGCAGCTTAGCGTCCGGACAGCATGAGCAGTTCTTC.

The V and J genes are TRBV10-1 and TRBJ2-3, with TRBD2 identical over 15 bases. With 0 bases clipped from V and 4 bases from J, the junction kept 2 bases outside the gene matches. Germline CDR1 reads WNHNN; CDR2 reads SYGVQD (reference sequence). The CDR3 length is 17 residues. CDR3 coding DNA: TGCGCCAGCAGTGAGTCGGGACTAGCGGGAGGAGCAGATACGCAGTATTTT. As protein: CASSESGLAGGADTQYF.

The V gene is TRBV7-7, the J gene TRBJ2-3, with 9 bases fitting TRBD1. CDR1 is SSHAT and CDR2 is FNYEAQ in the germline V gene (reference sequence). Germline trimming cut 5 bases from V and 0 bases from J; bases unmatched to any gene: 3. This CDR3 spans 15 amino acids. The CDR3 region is CASSTGTGSTDTQYF. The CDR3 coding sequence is TGTGCCAGCAGCACCGGGACAGGGAGCACAGATACGCAGTATTTT.

Written as DNA, the CDR3 is TGTGCCAGCAGTTACTCAGCGGGAGAAGGGGAAAATGAGCAGTTCTTC. Protein sequence: CASSYSAGEGENEQFF. The V gene is TRBV6-5, the J gene TRBJ2-1, with 8 nucleotides matching TRBD2. The trim removed 0 bases at V and 7 bases at J, leaving 8 bases unmatched. This CDR3 is 16 amino acids long. The germline V gene encodes CDR1 MNHEY and CDR2 SVGAGI.

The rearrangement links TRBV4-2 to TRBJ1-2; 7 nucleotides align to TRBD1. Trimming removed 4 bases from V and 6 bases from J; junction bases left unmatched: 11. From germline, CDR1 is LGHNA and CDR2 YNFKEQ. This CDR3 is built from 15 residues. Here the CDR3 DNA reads TGTGCCAGCAGCCTACCTACAGGGGCCAGGGATGGCTACACCTTC. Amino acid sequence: CASSLPTGARDGYTF.

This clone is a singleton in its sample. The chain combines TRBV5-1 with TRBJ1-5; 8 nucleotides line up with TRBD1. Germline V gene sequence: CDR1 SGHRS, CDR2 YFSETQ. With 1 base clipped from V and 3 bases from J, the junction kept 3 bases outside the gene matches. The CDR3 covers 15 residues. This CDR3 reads CASSLTGGINQPQHF. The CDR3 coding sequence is TGCGCCAGCAGCTTGACAGGGGGGATCAATCAGCCCCAGCATTTT.

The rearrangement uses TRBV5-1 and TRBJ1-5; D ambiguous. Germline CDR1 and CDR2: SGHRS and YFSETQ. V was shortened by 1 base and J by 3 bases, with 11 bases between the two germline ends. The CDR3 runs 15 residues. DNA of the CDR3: TGCGCCAGCAGCTTGTCAGGAGGTCCCAATCAGCCCCAGCATTTT. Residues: CASSLSGGPNQPQHF.

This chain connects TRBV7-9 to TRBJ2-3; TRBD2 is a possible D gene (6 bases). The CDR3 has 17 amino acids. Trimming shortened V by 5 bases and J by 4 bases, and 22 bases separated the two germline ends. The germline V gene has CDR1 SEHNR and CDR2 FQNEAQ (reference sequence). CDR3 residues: CASSPGLVWNKSDTQYF. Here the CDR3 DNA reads TGTGCCAGCAGCCCGGGACTCGTTTGGAACAAATCAGATACGCAGTATTTT.

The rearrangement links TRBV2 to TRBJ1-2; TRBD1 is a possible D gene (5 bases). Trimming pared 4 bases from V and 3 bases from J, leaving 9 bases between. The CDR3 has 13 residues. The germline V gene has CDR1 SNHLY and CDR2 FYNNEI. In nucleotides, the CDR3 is TGTGCCAGCAGTGTTGTAGGGGACTATGGCTACACCTTC. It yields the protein CASSVVGDYGYTF. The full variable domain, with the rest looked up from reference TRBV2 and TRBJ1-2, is EPEVTQTPSHQVTQMGQEVILRCVPISNHLYFYWYRQILGQKVEFLVSFYNNEISEKSEIFDDQFSVERPDGSNFTLKIRSTKLEDSAMYFCASSVVGDYGYTFGSGTRLTVV.